This T cell receptor beta chain stems from a study of early T cells in non-severe SARS-CoV-2 infection. The wider study: The authors sequenced bulk RNA from unsorted whole blood, leaving chains unpaired.

General study results and limits: Matching results from VDJdb favored anti-spike CD8 responses, leaving private and CD4 specificities undetected.

This clonotype was seen many times. Its antigen is currently unknown. This CDR3 has 16 amino acids. Per germline, CDR1 SGHRS and CDR2 YFSETQ. V gave up 3 bases and J gave up 3 bases; unmatched junction bases: 7. Separate cDNA molecules each had unique molecular identifiers attached to them. TCRdb called the 5' RACE reads again in MiXCR, with one record for every CDR3 protein. The sample carries 60,000 to 90,000 distinct CDR3 sequences, approximately 16% recorded once. The V call is TRBV5-1, the J call TRBJ1-4; TRBD1 matches at 8 bases. The receptor's source is an adult who was a healthcare worker with PCR-confirmed SARS-CoV-2 infection or an uninfected control (not recorded which). Specimen: whole blood. The CDR3 loop reads CASSSHTGGPNEKLFF. For the CDR3, the DNA is TGCGCCAGCAGCTCTCATACAGGGGGGCCTAATGAAAAACTGTTTTTT.